This entry lists 32 T cell receptor beta chains sequenced from one sample in a study of human T cells and chemical hapten exposure. TCRdb independently ran MiXCR on the RACE reads; one entry per CDR3 protein. The data contain 100,000 to 150,000 distinct CDR3 sequences, 12% to 15% of them seen just once; the ten biggest clones take up approximately 0.92%. Regarding time point: patch test 1, 2 weeks after DPC sensitization. Regarding treatment: therapeutic diphenylcyclopropenone sensitization with weekly scalp DPC. This specimen consisted of whole blood, obtained in connection with sensitization to the hapten diphenylcyclopropenone (DPC). The receptors derive from a man younger than 30 with alopecia areata. Some clones in this sample may be carry-over from other donors' samples.

There are many counts of this clonotype. The chain employs TRBV6-5 and TRBJ1-1; perhaps TRBD1 as D (6 bases). This CDR3 is 13 amino acids long. From germline, CDR1 is MNHEY and CDR2 SVGAGI. V lost 7 bases and J lost 3, with 12 bases in between. The DNA for the CDR3 is TGTGCCAGCATCAAGCGGGGGCACACTGAAGCTTTCTTT. Encoded protein: CASIKRGHTEAFF.

The gene calls are TRBV27 and TRBJ2-3; 8 bases are a match to TRBD2. This CDR3 has 17 residues. Looked up from germline, CDR1 is MNHEY and CDR2 is SMNVEV (reference sequence). The J segment lost 5 bases and the V segment lost 3 bases, leaving 13 bases of the junction unmatched. CDR3 nucleotide sequence: TGTGCCAGCAGTTTCGGGGGTAGCGGGGCCCGGGTAGATACGCAGTATTTT. Translating it yields CASSFGGSGARVDTQYF.

V usage is TRBV20-1 and J usage is TRBJ2-7; weak D call: TRBD2 (5 bases). Trimming took 1 base from V and 2 from J, leaving 15 bases between them. The CDR3 loop spans 15 amino acids. Germline loops: CDR1 DFQATT, CDR2 SNEGSKA (reference sequence). The CDR3 is CSARVPEEAPYEQYF. Here the CDR3 DNA reads TGCAGTGCTAGAGTACCGGAGGAGGCCCCCTACGAGCAGTACTTC.

V usage is TRBV12-3 or TRBV12-4 and J usage is TRBJ1-1; TRBD1 matches 8 bases. V was pared by 6 bases and J by 4 bases, with 4 bases of the junction left unmatched. This CDR3 region has 13 residues. CDR3 residues: CASRVTGGTEAFF. Written as DNA, the CDR3 is TGTGCCAGCAGGGTAACAGGGGGCACTGAAGCTTTCTTT.

The chain joins TRBV29-1 to TRBJ2-3, with a weak D call TRBD2 (5 bases). The CDR3 runs to 11 residues. V was trimmed by 8 bases and J by 5 bases, leaving 11 bases between them. The V gene's germline CDR1 is SQVTM and CDR2 ANQGSEA. CDR3 protein: CSLEVGDTQYF. In DNA, the CDR3 is TGCAGCCTGGAGGTGGGAGATACGCAGTATTTT.

This clonotype was observed a handful of times. The chain recombines TRBV5-1 with TRBJ2-4, with D unresolved. Trimming left V 0 bases short and J 5 bases short, with 12 bases between. From germline, CDR1 is SGHRS and CDR2 YFSETQ. CDR3 length: 15 residues. The CDR3 protein is CASSLEGRIENIQYF. DNA for the CDR3: TGCGCCAGCAGCTTGGAAGGCAGGATCGAAAACATTCAGTACTTC.

This chain joins TRBV5-1 and TRBJ2-3, with D tentatively TRBD1 (6 bases). V was trimmed by 4 bases and J by 2 bases, leaving 14 bases between them. CDR3 length: 15 amino acids. The germline V gene has CDR1 SGHRS and CDR2 YFSETQ. CDR3 in DNA: TGCGCCAGCAGCACCTGGGACACCTCCACAGATACGCAGTATTTT. Its translation is CASSTWDTSTDTQYF.

The chain joins TRBV7-2 to TRBJ2-4, with 7 nucleotides matching TRBD1. Germline V gene data show CDR1 as SGHTA and CDR2 as FQGNSA. The CDR3 is 17 amino acids. J was trimmed by 8 bases and V by 2 bases; bases with no gene match: 15. DNA of the CDR3: TGTGCCAGCAGCTTATTGGCAGGGGGTAGTTTTAGGGACATTCAGTACTTC. Translating it yields CASSLLAGGSFRDIQYF.

This clonotype was observed a handful of times. The chain couples TRBV5-1 to TRBJ1-1, with 8 positions matching TRBD1. The CDR3 has 14 residues. Trimming cost V 3 bases and J 4 bases; bases outside gene matches: 5. In germline, CDR1 is SGHRS, CDR2 YFSETQ. For the CDR3, the DNA is TGCGCCAGCAGCTGGCAGGGGGCCCGCACTGAAGCTTTCTTT. Encoded protein: CASSWQGARTEAFF.

The rearrangement joins TRBV18 to TRBJ2-7; the match to TRBD1 covers 10 bases. Germline CDR1 and CDR2: KGHSH and LQKENI. The CDR3 spans 15 residues. Trimming took 5 bases from V and 3 from J; bases not matched to a gene: 7. CDR3 sequence (DNA): TGTGCCAGCTCAGAGTACGGGACAGGGGACTACGAGCAGTACGTC. It specifies CASSEYGTGDYEQYV.

Concerning this clonotype itself: One end of the junction varies from germline; a read error may be responsible. The rearrangement links TRBV29-1 to TRBJ1-1, with a tentative D call TRBD1 (5 bases). There are 13 residues in the CDR3. Germline CDR1 is SQVTM and CDR2 is ANQGSEA. In DNA form, the CDR3 reads TGCAGCGTTAAAGGGGTTTTGGTCACTGAAGCTTACTTT. It translates to CSVKGVLVTEAYF.

Concerning this clonotype: A junction end diverges from the germline sequence, so it may reflect a read error. This sequence joins TRBV7-9 and TRBJ2-2; D is perhaps TRBD2 (5 bases). Germline assignment: CDR1 SEHNR and CDR2 FQNEAQ (reference sequence). The CDR3 has 16 amino acids. The CDR3 DNA is TGTACCAGCAGCCCGACGGGCGGGCTGAACACCGGGGAGCTGTTTTTT. Its translation: CTSSPTGGLNTGELFF.

This clonotype was seen more than once but under ten times. The J gene is TRBJ1-2, the V gene TRBV4-3, with D maybe TRBD1 (5 bases). The CDR3 contains 15 residues. Trimming removed 1 base at V and 4 bases at J, with 13 bases between. Germline CDR1 reads LGHNA; CDR2 reads YSLEER. Here the CDR3 DNA reads TGCGCCAGCAGCCAAGCCCCAGGGCTAATCTATGGCTACACCTTC. Its translation is CASSQAPGLIYGYTF.

The chain couples TRBV12-3 or TRBV12-4 to TRBJ2-2; D uncertain. The germline V and J ends were trimmed by 6 bases and 5 bases, with 19 bases remaining between them. This CDR3 comprises 16 residues. Written as DNA, the CDR3 is TGTGCCAGCAGCCGTTCCCTGGGATTAAGTACCGGGGAGCTGTTTTTT. This gives the protein CASSRSLGLSTGELFF.

The chain combines TRBV7-8 with TRBJ2-1, with a weak D call TRBD1 (6 bases). CDR3 length: 14 amino acids. With 3 bases removed from V and 6 bases from J, the gap between germline ends came to 12 bases. From germline, CDR1 is SGHVS and CDR2 FQNEAQ. CDR3 in DNA: TGTGCCAGCAGCTTCTGGGGGCAAATCAATGAGCAGTTCTTC. Translation: CASSFWGQINEQFF.

This clonotype has only a few counts. The rearrangement joins TRBV6-2 or TRBV6-3 to TRBJ2-1; possible D gene TRBD1, 6 bases. The germline CDR1 and CDR2 sequences are MNHEY and SVGEGT. This CDR3 comprises 14 residues. The V gene lost 2 bases and the J gene lost 4 bases, with 9 bases spanning the gap. CDR3: CASSYGRGYNEQFF. The CDR3 coding sequence is TGTGCCAGCAGTTACGGTAGGGGGTACAATGAGCAGTTCTTC.

This clonotype came up a few times. The rearrangement uses TRBV6-5 and TRBJ2-7, with 9 bases lining up with TRBD1. Germline loops: CDR1 MNHEY, CDR2 SVGAGI. The CDR3 length is 14 residues. V trimming: 5 bases; J trimming: 2 bases; junction bases outside the gene matches: 4. CDR3 DNA: TGTGCCAGCAGTCCCCGACAGGGGGCCTACGAGCAGTACTTC. It codes for CASSPRQGAYEQYF.

This clonotype was seen a handful of times. This chain's CDR3 is CASHNRAGMNTEAFF. The CDR3, as DNA: TGTGCCAGCCACAACAGGGCAGGAATGAACACTGAAGCTTTCTTT. The V gene is TRBV6-2 or TRBV6-3, the J gene TRBJ1-1; D perhaps matches TRBD1 (6 bases). This CDR3 is built from 15 residues. V dropped 8 bases and J dropped 0 bases, with 16 bases sitting between them. CDR1 is MNHEY and CDR2 is SVGEGT in the germline V gene.

V and J are TRBV27 and TRBJ1-1; the D gene is possibly TRBD1 (5 bases). V gave up 7 bases and J gave up 0 bases, with 12 bases separating them. CDR1 is MNHEY and CDR2 is SMNVEV in the germline V gene (reference sequence). The CDR3 length is 14 residues. The CDR3 sequence is CASNSRQLNTEAFF. The CDR3 nucleotides are TGTGCCAGCAACTCGAGACAGCTGAACACTGAAGCTTTCTTT.

This clonotype was seen only a few times. This sequence joins TRBV4-2 and TRBJ2-2; possible D gene TRBD2, 5 bases. Germline V gene sequence: CDR1 LGHNA, CDR2 YNFKEQ. This CDR3 comprises 16 residues. Between the trimmed V and J ends, which lost 0 bases and 5 bases, there was a span of 13 bases. The CDR3 here is CASSQDAGLETGELFF. Here the CDR3 DNA reads TGTGCCAGCAGCCAAGATGCCGGACTCGAGACCGGGGAGCTGTTTTTT.

This clonotype was picked up many times. V gene TRBV18 combines with J gene TRBJ1-6; 7 bases map to TRBD1. The CDR3 covers 15 residues. Trimming removed 5 bases from V and 0 bases from J; junction bases left unmatched: 1. Germline V gene data show CDR1 as KGHSH and CDR2 as LQKENI. CDR3 in DNA: TGTGCCAGCTCAACAGGGGCCTCCTATAATTCACCCCTCCACTTT. It encodes CASSTGASYNSPLHF.

In this sample, this clonotype turned up a few times. The chain links TRBV20-1 to TRBJ1-2, with D unclear. The V end was cut by 0 bases, the J end by 4 bases, with 9 bases between. Germline lookup yields CDR1 DFQATT and CDR2 SNEGSKA (reference sequence). This CDR3 comprises 13 residues. DNA for the CDR3: TGCAGTGCTAGAGAGGCTTATTCCTATGGCTACACCTTC. It yields the protein CSAREAYSYGYTF.

This clonotype has a handful of counts. The rearrangement links TRBV11-2 to TRBJ2-2; 7 bases map to TRBD2. The CDR3 is made up of 17 amino acids. Per the germline V gene, CDR1 is SGHAT and CDR2 is FQNNGV. The V and J ends lost 0 bases and 2 bases, in that order; junction bases with no gene match: 6. In DNA, the CDR3 is TGTGCCAGCAGCTTAGATCTCGGCGGGAGAAACACCGGGGAGCTGTTTTTT. Translating gives CASSLDLGGRNTGELFF.

This clonotype was counted between two and nine times. The chain recombines TRBV5-4 with TRBJ2-5; D might be TRBD2 (6 bases). This CDR3 contains 14 residues. Trimming stripped 4 bases from V and 5 bases from J, with 15 bases between. Per the germline V gene, CDR1 is SGHNT and CDR2 is YYREEE (reference sequence). The CDR3 loop is CASSPEGLGETQYF. The CDR3 DNA reads TGTGCCAGCAGCCCAGAGGGACTGGGCGAGACCCAGTACTTC.

This clonotype was found a few times. The chain links TRBV6-2 or TRBV6-3 to TRBJ2-2, with D perhaps assigned TRBD1 or TRBD2 (6 bases each). Per germline, CDR1 MNHEY and CDR2 SVGEGT. This CDR3 has 14 amino acids. V lost 8 bases and J lost 4, with 14 bases in between. The CDR3 nucleotides read TGTGCCAGCTTGAGGGGGGCTGGCACCGGGGAGCTGTTTTTT. This sequence encodes CASLRGAGTGELFF.

The V gene is TRBV3-1, the J gene TRBJ2-5; D gene ambiguous. Between the trimmed V and J ends, which lost 1 base and 5 bases, there was a span of 11 bases. Germline V gene lookup returns CDR1 LGHDT and CDR2 YNNKEL (reference sequence). The CDR3 runs 14 residues. The CDR3 sequence is CASSQGPRRETQYF. In nucleotides, the CDR3 is TGTGCCAGCAGCCAAGGCCCCAGGCGTGAGACCCAGTACTTC.

This clonotype has only a few counts. The J gene is TRBJ1-5, the V gene TRBV28, with a possible D match to TRBD1 (5 bases). Trimming shortened V by 5 bases and J by 5 bases, and 19 bases separated the two germline ends. Per the germline V gene, CDR1 is MDHEN and CDR2 is SYDVKM. This CDR3 spans 16 amino acids. CDR3 loop: CASSPGRGAVYQPQHF. CDR3 DNA sequence: TGTGCCAGCAGTCCCGGGCGCGGGGCGGTGTATCAGCCCCAGCATTTT. Full variable domain (rest looked up from reference TRBV28 and TRBJ1-5): DVKVTQSSRYLVKRTGEKVFLECVQDMDHENMFWYRQDPGLGLRLIYFSYDVKMKEKGDIPEGYSVSREKKERFSLILESASTNQTSMYLCASSPGRGAVYQPQHFGDGTRLSIL.

This clonotype was seen only a few times. The rearrangement uses TRBV6-2 or TRBV6-3 and TRBJ2-3; D uncertain. Germline CDR1 MNHEY, CDR2 SVGEGT. V lost 8 bases to trimming and J lost 5 bases, with 11 bases between them. CDR3 length equals 12 residues. In DNA, the CDR3 is TGTGCCAGCGCCACAGCCATAGATACGCAGTATTTT. The encoded protein is CASATAIDTQYF.

The chain links TRBV29-1 to TRBJ2-1, with 8 bases fitting TRBD2. V lost 2 bases to trimming and J lost 0 bases; unmatched junction nucleotides: 9. Germline V gene data show CDR1 as SQVTM and CDR2 as ANQGSEA. The CDR3 totals 17 residues. CDR3 nucleotide sequence: TGCAGCGTTGAAAACTTAGGCGGGGGGAGCTCCTACAATGAGCAGTTCTTC. Its protein product is CSVENLGGGSSYNEQFF.

This clonotype was seen only a few times. The chain joins TRBV5-5 to TRBJ2-3, with 7 bases lining up with TRBD2. Looked up from germline, CDR1 is SGHKS and CDR2 is YYEKEE (reference sequence). The CDR3 sequence is 15 residues long. V shed 0 bases and J 7 bases; nucleotides not matched to a gene: 8. DNA of the CDR3: TGTGCCAGCAGCTTGGCCACCCTAGCGGTGCATACGCAGTATTTT. Protein sequence: CASSLATLAVHTQYF.

This clonotype has a count of ten or more. V is TRBV4-1 and J is TRBJ2-1; 10 bases are shared with TRBD2. The CDR3 runs 15 residues. The germline V gene encodes CDR1 MGHRA and CDR2 YSYEKL. Trimming removed 2 bases from V and 8 bases from J; junction bases left unmatched: 6. The CDR3 loop reads CASSQSGGAGDEQFF. CDR3 nucleotides: TGCGCCAGCAGCCAAAGCGGGGGGGCGGGCGATGAGCAGTTCTTC.

This clonotype was counted between two and nine times. The V call is TRBV6-1, the J call TRBJ1-4; D might be TRBD1 (6 bases). Germline loops: CDR1 MNHNS, CDR2 SASEGT. This CDR3 has 14 amino acids. The V end was cut by 3 bases, the J end by 7 bases, with 12 bases between. CDR3 in amino acids: CASSEGGLAEKLFF. The CDR3 nucleotides read TGTGCCAGCAGTGAGGGGGGGCTGGCTGAAAAACTGTTTTTT.